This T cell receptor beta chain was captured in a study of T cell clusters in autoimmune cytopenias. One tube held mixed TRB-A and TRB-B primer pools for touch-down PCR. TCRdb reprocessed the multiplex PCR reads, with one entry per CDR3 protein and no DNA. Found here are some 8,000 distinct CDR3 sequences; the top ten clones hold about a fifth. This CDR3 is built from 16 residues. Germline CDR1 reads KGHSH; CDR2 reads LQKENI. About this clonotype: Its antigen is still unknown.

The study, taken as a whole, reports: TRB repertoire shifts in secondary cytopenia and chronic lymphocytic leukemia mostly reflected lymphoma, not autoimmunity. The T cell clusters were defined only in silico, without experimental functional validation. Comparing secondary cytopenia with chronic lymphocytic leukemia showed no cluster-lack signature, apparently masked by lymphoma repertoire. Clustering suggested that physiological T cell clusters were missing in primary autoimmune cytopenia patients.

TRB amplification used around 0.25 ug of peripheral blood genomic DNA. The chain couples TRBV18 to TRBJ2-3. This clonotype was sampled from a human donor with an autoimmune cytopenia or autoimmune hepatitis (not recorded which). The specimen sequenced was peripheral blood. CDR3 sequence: CASSPLAAASTDTQYF.